This T cell receptor beta chain was profiled in a study of naive and memory T cell subsets (dated by TCRdb to about 2017). The study in broad terms: An open-source, UMI-based TCR alpha and beta sequencing pipeline was applied to sorted naive and memory peripheral blood T cell subsets. IgG serology results and the functional CMV T cell responses were in complete agreement. RNA was DNase-treated and reverse transcribed with TCR constant-region primers, mostly using SuperScript III.

The method behind the library was UMI-ligation and nested PCR. The beta constant-region primer consisted of an equimolar mixture of two oligonucleotides that together covered TRBC1 and TRBC2. Four rounds of PCR were used to amplify ligated cDNA, with nested alpha and beta constant-region primers being used together with the SP2 primer. A single-stranded oligonucleotide bearing the SP2 primer plus a 12-nucleotide UMI was ligated onto the 3' end of the cDNA by T4 RNA ligase 1. Incubation of the ligation reaction was carried out at 16 degrees C for about 20-25 hours. PCR2 was usually performed as a SYBR Green qPCR and halted at a preset threshold so that over-amplification would not occur. Every purification after the first one was done using Agencourt AMPure XP magnetic beads. Libraries were quantified by Qubit and checked on a TapeStation, where a main peak was expected near 650 bp. Pooled libraries were sequenced on an Illumina MiSeq using v2 2x251 paired-end kits, and typically roughly 1-2.2 million reads were obtained per sample. Each sample library was pooled at around 4.1 nM, and about 5-7% PhiX was included to improve cluster recognition. The paper's processing steps were these. Decombinator assigned V and J genes to Demultiplexor-processed FASTQ reads by tag matching, allowing a single base-pair mismatch. UMIs were used by Collapsinator to correct both sequencing errors and frequency errors arising from PCR heterogeneity. CDR3Translator translated TCRs and extracted CDR3s from the conserved cysteine to the FGXG phenylalanine, flagging non-productive sequences. Gini, Shannon entropy and inverse Simpson indices were calculated on repertoires subsampled to equal numbers of UMI-defined TCRs. Within the linear range, a power law was fitted to clonotype abundance distributions using maximum likelihood. Similar UMI counts, unique TCR numbers and clonal distributions were obtained with the pipeline and with MIGEC on one naive CD8 sample. In one analysis, naive TCRs also found in any memory subset of the same donor were removed from the naive repertoire. The repertoires were searched for under 7,500 CMV-associated CDR3 sequences that had been compiled from VDJdb and a published dataset. TCRdb redid the processing of the public reads, applying fastp at Q25 and MiXCR, and retained in-frame beta chains. Identical CDR3 proteins give one entry, which carries the most common genes and DNA. These V and J calls derive from TCRdb rather than the authors' analysis. The sample table holds around 160,000 distinct CDR3 sequences, of which about 20% were seen once. Over 0.09% of the sample is taken by the ten largest.

This clonotype was picked up many times. It has no known antigen specificity. No much larger clone is present one base from it, and per-base qualities are unavailable. From the second PCR step onward, the TCR alpha chain libraries and the TCR beta chain libraries were amplified separately. Donor CMV status was determined by IFNgamma production from CD4+ T cells after overnight stimulation of fresh PBMCs with CMV viral lysate. Miltenyi beads were used first to positively select CD4 T cells, and CD8 T cells were then positively selected from the CD4-negative fraction. Cells were stained for CD3, CD4, CD8, CD45RA, CD27 and a live/dead dye and were sorted on a BD Aria II into four subsets based on CD45RA and CD27. Blood was obtained from a few healthy volunteers, and the blood from each volunteer was fractionated into CD4 and CD8 T cells and subsequently into four differentiation subsets. About 110 ml of peripheral blood was collected from each donor, and PBMC were isolated by Ficoll-Paque PLUS density-gradient centrifugation. After sorting, cells were lysed in RLT buffer, RNA was extracted using a Qiagen RNeasy kit, and the extracted RNA was stored at -80 degrees C.

Results and caveats for the whole study, not just this receptor: In both CD4 and CD8 cells, going from naive through CM, EM and EMRA, the Gini index went up while Shannon and inverse Simpson diversity went down. A power law was followed by TCR abundance, with an exponent that differed between naive and memory subsets but was consistent across the three individuals. Naive repertoires, especially CD8, contained a few larger clonotypes, possibly memory cells re-expressing CD45RA. RNA-based TCR counts may be influenced by expression changes linked to T cell activation and differentiation. Once error correction was done, more than 90% of naive TCR sequences showed up just once, which made the naive abundance distributions much steeper than those of the memory subsets. A clonotype was defined as a single alpha or beta chain sequence rather than as a paired alpha/beta receptor. No ground truth was available to validate the repertoire findings for the naive and memory subsets.

From a lookup of the germline V gene, CDR1 and CDR2 are SGHRS and YFSETQ. Including cysteine and phenylalanine, the CDR3 has 16 amino acids. Only the CDR3 part of the read is kept: 48 bases, read in frame from the first base. V is pruned by 0 bases and J by 4 bases, leaving 8 bases of the junction without a gene match. The TCR was taken from a human donor in good health. The chain employs TRBV5-1 and TRBJ2-5, with 8 bases in between that match TRBD1. The sequenced material came from naive CD4+ T cells from blood. Interpreted using the paper, the cell subset or site label stands for: naive T cells, CD45RA high CD27+. The CDR3 reads CASSLGLTGVLETQYF. The DNA sequence follows: TGCGCCAGCAGCTTGGGTCTGACAGGGGTGTTAGAGACCCAGTACTTC.